This T cell receptor (beta chain) was sequenced for a study of blood T cells in healthy people across ages (dated by TCRdb to the mid-2010s). Context from the whole study: In model experiments, template switching captured about one uniquely barcoded TCR beta cDNA molecule for every two T cells. Using deep sequencing normalized with unique cDNA molecular identifiers, the study measured how TCR beta repertoire diversity changes with age. To avoid experimental bias, donors of different ages were randomly spread across the sequencing lanes. Four age groups were formed from the donors: young (average approximately 16 years), middle-aged (approximately 39), aged (around 68) and long-lived (less than 85). For two donors (one aged 18 to 29 and one aged 80 or older), the study analyzed two additional independent replicas of 1 million unique cDNA reads from the same blood draw.

The library was obtained by 5' RACE. TCRdb lists the instrument as Illumina HiSeq 2500. The second PCR ran for roughly 7 to 11 cycles and used a J-beta primer mix along with a sample-barcoded 5' primer. A template-switch 5' adaptor carrying 12 random nucleotides introduced a unique molecular identifier onto each TCR beta cDNA molecule. Each sample yielded at least 2.5 million CDR3-containing paired-end reads. All of the RNA was converted into first-strand cDNA using the Mint cDNA synthesis kit, with a TRBC-specific oligonucleotide serving as the primer. All cDNA was treated with uracil-DNA glycosylase and then went through a first 18-cycle PCR with the universal primers M1SS and BC2_uni_R. In the authors' own workflow: For normalization, 1 million high-quality reads were randomly selected from each sample, with every read carrying a distinct molecular identifier. Reads sharing molecular identifiers were discarded rather than binned into consensus sequences. MiTCR, with a Q25 quality threshold and the strictest error-elimination algorithm, was used for CDR3 identification, clonotype clustering and error correction. A nonparametric unseen species model with Euler transformation was used to estimate lower-bound total TCR beta diversity. Through fastp at Q25 and MiXCR, TCRdb rebuilt clones from the public reads, retaining in-frame beta chains. All rows with the same CDR3 protein become a single entry with the most common DNA and genes. It is TCRdb's table, rather than the study itself, that gives the V and J calls and clone size. A total of 780,000 or so distinct CDR3 sequences appear in this sample, 45% to 70% of them only once. Around a quarter of the sample is taken by the ten largest.

Donors were a few dozen systemically healthy Caucasian individuals from Russia aged roughly 6 to 95 years. Ten milliliters of peripheral blood were drawn from each donor into EDTA-treated Vacutainer tubes. PBMCs were isolated by Ficoll-Paque density-gradient centrifugation, with at least 6 million obtained per sample. Total RNA was extracted from PBMCs with Trizol reagent, with at least 5.5 micrograms obtained per sample. The percentages of naive CD45RAhigh/CD27high T cells were determined by flow cytometry on a PBMC aliquot from every donor. General study outcomes and caveats: Compared with the aged group, the long-lived group had more naive CD4+ T cells, fewer expanded clones and increased TCR diversity, a pattern suggesting age selection. Estimates of total diversity from one million sequenced T cells were regarded as lower bounds and underestimates. The CMV infection status of donors was not known, potentially confounding age-related changes in expanded clonotypes. As age increased, observed TCR beta diversity per million T cells dropped in a roughly linear way, and a significant reduction was already evident by age 40. Because profiling used bulk unsorted PBMCs, naive and antigen-experienced compartments could not be compared conclusively. Observed TCR beta diversity correlated strongly with the percentage of naive T cells measured by flow cytometry.

Turning to this clonotype: Which antigen it targets is not known. Per-base quality was not reported, and no clone a single base away is much larger than it.

Sequences DFQATT (CDR1) and SNEGSKA (CDR2) are obtained from the germline V gene (reference sequence). After removal of 3 bases from V and 5 bases from J, the junction retains 22 bases not matched to a gene. The CDR3 goes from the cysteine to the phenylalanine over 19 residues. Here the CDR3 DNA is all that survives: 57 bases in frame from base 1. The sequence derives from a man in his forties in good health. Specimen: blood. In this chain, TRBV20-1 is recombined with TRBJ2-3; the central 8 bases match TRBD2. The CDR3 has the sequence CSASPPKAGVGGSLDTQYF. The DNA sequence follows: TGCAGTGCTAGCCCCCCGAAAGCGGGAGTGGGTGGGAGTTTAGATACGCAGTATTTT.